This T cell receptor beta chain was sequenced for a study of regulatory T cells in long-lasting Graves disease. Study results and limitations: Patients whose Graves' disease persisted exhibited lower TCR diversity than those newly diagnosed.

According to the study, TCR beta libraries were built with iRepertoire HTBI primers and CDR3-region Arm-PCR. Original methodology: Sample data revealed fewer than 70 TRBV and over twelve TRBJ segments. Each CDR3 protein is one row after TCRdb ran MiXCR on the multiplex PCR reads. The V and J calls follow TCRdb's processing rather than the paper's. The sample lists roughly 400,000 distinct CDR3 sequences, around 20% occurring once. This clonotype occurred a few times. Antigen unknown. Sample time point: persistent/refractory GD, antithyroid drugs over 5 years with positive TRAb. RNA isolated from PBMCs was used to make the TCR library. The CDR3 loop spans 16 amino acids. Losses at the gene ends were 4 bases for V and 2 bases for J; bases not matched to a gene: 9.

The chain links TRBV12-3 or TRBV12-4 to TRBJ2-3, with 7 positions matching TRBD2. The receptor was isolated from a female donor with Graves disease. The sample consisted of peripheral blood mononuclear cells (PBMCs), taken when the disease was refractory, from a patient treated with antithyroid drugs. CDR3 sequence (DNA): TGTGCCAGCAGTTCCGGGTCTAGCGGAACCACAGATACGCAGTATTTT. As protein: CASSSGSSGTTDTQYF.